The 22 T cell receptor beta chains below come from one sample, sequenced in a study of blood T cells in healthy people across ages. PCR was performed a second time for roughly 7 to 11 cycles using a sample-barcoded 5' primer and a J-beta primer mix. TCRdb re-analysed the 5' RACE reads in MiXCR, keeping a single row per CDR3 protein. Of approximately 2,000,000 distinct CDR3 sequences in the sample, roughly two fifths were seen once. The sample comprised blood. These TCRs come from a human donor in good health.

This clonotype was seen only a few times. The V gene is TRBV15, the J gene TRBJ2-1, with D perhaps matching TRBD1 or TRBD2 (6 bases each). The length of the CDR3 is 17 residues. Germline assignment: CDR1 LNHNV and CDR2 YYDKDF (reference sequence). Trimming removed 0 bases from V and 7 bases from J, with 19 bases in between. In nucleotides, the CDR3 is TGTGCCACCAGCAGAGATTTGACGGGGGCAACGAGGAATGAGCAGTTCTTC. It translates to CATSRDLTGATRNEQFF.

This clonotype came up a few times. CDR3 protein: CAISDNGLRGTENTEAFF. CDR3 nucleotide sequence: TGTGCCATCAGCGACAACGGCTTACGGGGGACAGAGAACACTGAAGCTTTCTTT. The rearrangement uses TRBV10-3 and TRBJ1-1, with 7 nucleotides matching TRBD1. Germline CDR1 reads ENHRY; CDR2 reads SYGVKD. CDR3 length: 18 amino acids. V gave up 6 bases and J gave up 1 base; unmatched junction bases: 17.

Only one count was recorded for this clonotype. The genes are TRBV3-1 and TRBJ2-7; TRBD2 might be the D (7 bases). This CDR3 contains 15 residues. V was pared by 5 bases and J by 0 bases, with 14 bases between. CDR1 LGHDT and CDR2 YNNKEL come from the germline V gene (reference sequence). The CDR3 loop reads CASSAGGGGSYEQYF. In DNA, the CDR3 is TGTGCCAGCAGCGCAGGAGGGGGGGGCTCCTACGAGCAGTACTTC.

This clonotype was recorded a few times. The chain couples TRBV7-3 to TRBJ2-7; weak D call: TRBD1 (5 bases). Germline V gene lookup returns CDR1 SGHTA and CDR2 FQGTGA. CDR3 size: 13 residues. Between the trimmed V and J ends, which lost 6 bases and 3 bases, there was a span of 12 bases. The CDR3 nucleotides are TGTGCCAGCAGTCCAGGGTTTCGCTACGAGCAGTACTTC. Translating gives CASSPGFRYEQYF.

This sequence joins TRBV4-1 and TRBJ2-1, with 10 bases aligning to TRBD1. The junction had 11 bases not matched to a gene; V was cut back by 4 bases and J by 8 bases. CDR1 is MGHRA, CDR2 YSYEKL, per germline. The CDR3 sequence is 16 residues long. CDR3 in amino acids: CASSRTPGQGNHEQFF. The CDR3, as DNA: TGCGCCAGCAGCCGGACTCCGGGACAGGGGAACCATGAGCAGTTCTTC.

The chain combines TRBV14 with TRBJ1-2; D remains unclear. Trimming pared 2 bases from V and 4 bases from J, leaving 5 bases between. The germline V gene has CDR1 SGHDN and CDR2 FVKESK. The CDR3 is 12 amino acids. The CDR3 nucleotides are TGTGCCAGCAGCCAATACATCTATGGCTACACCTTC. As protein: CASSQYIYGYTF.

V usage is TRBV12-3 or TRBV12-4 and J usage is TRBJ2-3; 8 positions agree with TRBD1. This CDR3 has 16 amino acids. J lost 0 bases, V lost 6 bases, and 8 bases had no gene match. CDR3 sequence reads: CASRIGRDRSTDTQYF. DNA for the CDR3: TGTGCCAGCAGAATTGGCAGGGACAGGAGCACAGATACGCAGTATTTT.

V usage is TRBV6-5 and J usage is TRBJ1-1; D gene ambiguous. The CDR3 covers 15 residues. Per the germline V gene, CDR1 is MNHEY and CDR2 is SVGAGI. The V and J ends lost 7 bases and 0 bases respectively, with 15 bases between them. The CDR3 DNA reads TGTGCCAGCACCCGCGGAGTATACATGAACACTGAAGCTTTCTTT. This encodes CASTRGVYMNTEAFF.

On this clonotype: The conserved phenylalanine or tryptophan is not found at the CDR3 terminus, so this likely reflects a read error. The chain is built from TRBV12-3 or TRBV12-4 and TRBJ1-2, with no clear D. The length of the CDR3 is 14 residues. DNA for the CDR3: TGTGCCCGCAGTCCCACCGAGATGTTATATGGCTACACCTCC. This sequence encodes CARSPTEMLYGYTS.

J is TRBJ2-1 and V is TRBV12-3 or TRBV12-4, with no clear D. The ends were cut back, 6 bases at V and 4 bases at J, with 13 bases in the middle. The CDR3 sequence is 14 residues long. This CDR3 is CASRPGHQYNEQFF. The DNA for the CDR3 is TGTGCCAGCAGGCCTGGGCACCAATACAATGAGCAGTTCTTC.

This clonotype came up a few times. CDR3 in amino acids: CATSDSDSAKNIQYF. CDR3 DNA: TGTGCCACCAGTGACTCAGACAGCGCCAAAAACATTCAGTACTTC. V and J are TRBV24-1 and TRBJ2-4; D perhaps matches TRBD1 (5 bases). This CDR3 is built from 15 residues. Germline loops: CDR1 KGHDR, CDR2 SFDVKD. Trimming took off 4 bases at V and 1 base at J, with 10 bases between the two ends.

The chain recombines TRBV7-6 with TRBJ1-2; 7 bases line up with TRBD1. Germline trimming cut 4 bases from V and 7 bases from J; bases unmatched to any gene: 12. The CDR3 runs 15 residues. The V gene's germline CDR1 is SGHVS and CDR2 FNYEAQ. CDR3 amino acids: CASSSTRGRQGGYTF. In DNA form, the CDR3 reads TGTGCCAGCAGCTCCACCAGGGGTCGACAGGGTGGCTACACCTTC.

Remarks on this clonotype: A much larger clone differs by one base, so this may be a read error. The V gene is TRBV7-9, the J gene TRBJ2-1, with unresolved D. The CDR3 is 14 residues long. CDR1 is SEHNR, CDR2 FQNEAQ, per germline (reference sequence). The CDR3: CASSAIRAYSEQFF. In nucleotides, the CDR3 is TGTGCCAGCAGCGCCATACGGGCCTACAGTGAGCAGTTCTTC.

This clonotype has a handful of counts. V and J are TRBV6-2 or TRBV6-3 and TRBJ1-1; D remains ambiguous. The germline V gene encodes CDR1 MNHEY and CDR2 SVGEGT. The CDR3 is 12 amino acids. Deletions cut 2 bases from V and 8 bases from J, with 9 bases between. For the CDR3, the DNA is TGTGCCAGCAGTTACGCTGGCTTAGAAGCTTTCTTT. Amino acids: CASSYAGLEAFF.

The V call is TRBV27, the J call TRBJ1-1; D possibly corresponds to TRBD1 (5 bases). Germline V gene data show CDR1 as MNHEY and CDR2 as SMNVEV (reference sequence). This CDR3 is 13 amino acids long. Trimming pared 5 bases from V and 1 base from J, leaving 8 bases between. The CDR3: CASSRDANTEAFF. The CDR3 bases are TGTGCCAGCAGTCGGGACGCGAACACTGAAGCTTTCTTT.

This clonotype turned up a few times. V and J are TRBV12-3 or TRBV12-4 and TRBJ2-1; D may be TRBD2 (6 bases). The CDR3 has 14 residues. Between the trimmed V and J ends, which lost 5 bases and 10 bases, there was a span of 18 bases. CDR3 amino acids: CASSPEGHAREQFF. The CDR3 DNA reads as TGTGCCAGCAGTCCGGAGGGCCACGCCAGGGAGCAGTTCTTC.

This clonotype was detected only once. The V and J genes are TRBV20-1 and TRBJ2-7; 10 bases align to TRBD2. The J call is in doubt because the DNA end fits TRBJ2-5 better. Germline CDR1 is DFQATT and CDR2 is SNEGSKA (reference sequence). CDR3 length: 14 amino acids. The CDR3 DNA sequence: TGCAGTGCTAGAGTAGCGGGGGGTTATGAGACCCAGTACTTC. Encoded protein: CSARVAGGYETQYF.

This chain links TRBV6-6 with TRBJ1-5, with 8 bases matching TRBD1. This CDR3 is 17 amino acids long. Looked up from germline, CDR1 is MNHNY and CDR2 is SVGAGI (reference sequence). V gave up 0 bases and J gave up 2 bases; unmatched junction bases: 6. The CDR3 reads CASSYSAGGWRNQPQHF. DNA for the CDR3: TGTGCCAGCAGTTACTCGGCAGGGGGCTGGCGCAATCAGCCCCAGCATTTT.

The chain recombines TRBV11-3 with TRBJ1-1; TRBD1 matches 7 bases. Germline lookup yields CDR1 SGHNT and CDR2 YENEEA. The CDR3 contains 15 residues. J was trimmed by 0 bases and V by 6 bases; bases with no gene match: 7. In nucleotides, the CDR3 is TGTGCCAGCAGAACACAACAGGGGATGAACACTGAAGCTTTCTTT. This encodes CASRTQQGMNTEAFF.

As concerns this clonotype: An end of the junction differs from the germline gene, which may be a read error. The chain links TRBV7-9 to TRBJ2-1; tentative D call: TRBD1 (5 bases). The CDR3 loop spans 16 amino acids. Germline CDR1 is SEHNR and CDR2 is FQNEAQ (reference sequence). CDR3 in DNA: TGTGACAGCAGCCGACAAGGGGCAGAATTTCACAATGAGCAGTTCTTC. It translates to CDSSRQGAEFHNEQFF.

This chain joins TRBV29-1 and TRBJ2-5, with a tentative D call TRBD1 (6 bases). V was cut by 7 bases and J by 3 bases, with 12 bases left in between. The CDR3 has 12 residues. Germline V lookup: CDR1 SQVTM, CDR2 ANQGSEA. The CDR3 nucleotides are TGCAGCGGGACAGCAGGGGAAGAGACCCAGTACTTC. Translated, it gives CSGTAGEETQYF. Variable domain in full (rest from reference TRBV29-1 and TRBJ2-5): SAVISQKPSRDICQRGTSLTIQCQVDSQVTMMFWYRQQPGQSLTLIATANQGSEATYESGFVIDKFPISRPNLTFSTLTVSNMSPEDSSIYLCSGTAGEETQYFGPGTRLLVL.

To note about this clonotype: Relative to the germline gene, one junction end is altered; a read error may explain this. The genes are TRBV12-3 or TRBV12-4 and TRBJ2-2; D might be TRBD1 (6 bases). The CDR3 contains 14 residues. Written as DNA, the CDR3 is TGTGCCAGCACCCAGCGAGGGGGTACCGGGGAGCTGTGTTTT. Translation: CASTQRGGTGELCF.